These T cell receptor beta chains were read from a single sample in a study of T cells of healthy individuals. TCRdb used MiXCR to reprocess the 5' RACE reads, holding one entry per CDR3 protein. The sample yields tens of thousands of distinct CDR3 sequences, roughly 17% seen once. The origin of the receptors is a human donor in good health. CDR3s include the opening cysteine and the closing phenylalanine or tryptophan. A D gene is named only where the DNA matches it firmly. Clone size is not always given. Where it is, it says once, few, many or a class for expanded clones.

D,size,J,V,length,DNA,CDR3
NA,NA,TRBJ2-3,TRBV20-1,14,TGCAGTGCTAGAGACCCGGGAGCCTTGGATACGCAGTATTTT,CSARDPGALDTQYF
TRBD1,many,TRBJ1-1,TRBV19,13,TGTGCCAGTAGGGAGGACAGGGGAGCTGAAGCTTTCTTT,CASREDRGAEAFF
NA,many,TRBJ1-1,TRBV29-1,14,TGCAGCGTTGTGGGGACCAGGGTCGGCACTGAAGCTTTCTTT,CSVVGTRVGTEAFF
NA,few,TRBJ1-2,TRBV18,14,TGTGCCAGCTCAAACCGGGACCTGGACCCTGGCTACACCTTC,CASSNRDLDPGYTF
TRBD1,NA,TRBJ1-5,TRBV29-1,14,TGCGGCGCCCAGGGGGCCGACGGCAATCAGCCCCAGCATTTT,CGAQGADGNQPQHF
NA,few,TRBJ2-1,TRBV7-9,14,TGTGCCAGCAGGCCCGACCCTCTGTACAATGAGCAGTTCTTC,CASRPDPLYNEQFF
NA,many,TRBJ2-2,TRBV20-1,13,TGCAGTGCCGAACCCTACAGGACCGGGGAGCTGTTTTTT,CSAEPYRTGELFF
NA,NA,TRBJ2-7,TRBV7-9,18,TGTGCCAGCAGCCCCGGAGTGGCAGGGGAGGGTCCCTCCTACGAGCAGTACTTC,CASSPGVAGEGPSYEQYF
NA,many,TRBJ1-2,TRBV7-2,14,TGTGCCAGCAGCTTAGGAGGGCCGACCCGGGGCTACACCTTC,CASSLGGPTRGYTF
NA,many,TRBJ1-6,TRBV20-1,15,TGCAGTGCCTCCCGAGGGGGGGTGACGAATTCACCCCTCCACTTT,CSASRGGVTNSPLHF
TRBD2,many,TRBJ2-3,TRBV5-4,16,TGTGCCAGCAGCTTAAGCGGGAGGGCTAGAGCAGATACGCAGTATTTT,CASSLSGRARADTQYF
NA,NA,TRBJ2-3,TRBV10-3,17,TGTGCCATCAGCCGCACCCCCGGGACCGGCCACGTGGATACGCAGTATTTT,CAISRTPGTGHVDTQYF
NA,few,TRBJ2-7,TRBV29-1,13,TGCAGCGTTGAAGCGGGCAGCTCCTACGAGCAGTACTTC,CSVEAGSSYEQYF
TRBD2,many,TRBJ2-7,TRBV28,14,TGTGCCAGCAGCAGGACTAGCGACTCCTACGAGCAGTACTTC,CASSRTSDSYEQYF
TRBD1,NA,TRBJ1-4,TRBV15,14,TGTGCCACCAGCAGGGACAGGGGGAATGAAAAACTGTTTTTT,CATSRDRGNEKLFF
NA,few,TRBJ2-7,TRBV5-1,16,TGCGCCAGCAGCTCCCTGAAAAGCGGTTCAACCTACGAGCAGTACTTC,CASSSLKSGSTYEQYF
NA,few,TRBJ2-2,TRBV3-1,15,TGTGCCAGCAGCCAAGATCACACGTCGAGTGGGGAGCTGTTTTTT,CASSQDHTSSGELFF
NA,NA,TRBJ2-7,TRBV2,16,TGTGCCAGCAGTATGATCCCTACGGGTACAAATTACGAGCAGTACTTC,CASSMIPTGTNYEQYF
TRBD2,many,TRBJ2-3,TRBV6-5,15,TGTGCCAGCAGTTACGATCCTAGCGGGACAGATACGCAGTATTTT,CASSYDPSGTDTQYF
TRBD1,NA,TRBJ2-1,TRBV5-1,13,TGCGCCAGCAGCTTCGACAGGGCGAATGAGCAGTTCTTC,CASSFDRANEQFF
NA,many,TRBJ2-7,TRBV20-1,11,TGCAGTGCAGGACAGTCCTACGAGCAGTACTTC,CSAGQSYEQYF